This TCR beta chain appears in the sequencing data of a study of shared clonotypes between healthy human individuals. General study points: For sorted subsets, rarefaction showed incomplete sequencing despite large depth.

Remarks on this clone: No antigen is known for it.

Germline V CDR1 and CDR2: SGHNT, YENEEA. This CDR3 is built from 14 residues. The trim removed 5 bases at V and 7 bases at J, leaving 7 bases unmatched. The repertoire was sequenced with immunoSEQ multiplex PCR; TCRdb's copy has only in-frame clones and lacks some. This repertoire shows about 2.4 million clones, 93% found once; its top ten account for approximately 0.37%. The J gene is TRBJ2-2, the V gene TRBV11-3; 7 bases align to TRBD2. The sequenced material came from naive CD4+ T cells from PBMCs. As for subset: CD45RA+ positively selected. The sequence was collected from a man between 18 and 29 years old in good health. Some clones in this sample may be carry-over from other donors' samples. The CDR3 nucleotides are TGTGCCAGCAGCCCCCGGACTAGAAACGGGGAGCTGTTTTTT. This encodes CASSPRTRNGELFF.